A selection of T cell receptor beta chains follows, all from one sample in a study of CD8+ T cells in alopecia areata. Assay used: immunoSEQ multiplex PCR; TCRdb lists only in-frame clones, some missing. This table holds about 200,000 clones, more than 30% found once. Sequences were derived from CD4+ T cells sorted from blood, sampled at week 34, from a patient treated with tofacitinib. The receptors derive from a human donor with alopecia areata. The conserved cysteine and the conserved F or W are not part of the CDR3 here. D genes are given only for firm matches.

D gene: TRBD1; V gene: TRBV18; J gene: TRBJ2-7; CDR3 protein: ASGQGNSYEQY
D gene: TRBD1; V gene: TRBV30; J gene: TRBJ1-3; CDR3 protein: AWSGGTASGNTIY
D gene: TRBD1; V gene: TRBV25-1; J gene: TRBJ1-6; CDR3 protein: ASTGTGVNSPLH
D gene: TRBD1; V gene: TRBV19; J gene: TRBJ1-2; CDR3 protein: ASSDRARGYT
D gene: TRBD1; V gene: TRBV9; J gene: TRBJ1-1; CDR3 protein: ASSVSQGGRAEAF
D gene: TRBD2; V gene: TRBV6-5; J gene: TRBJ2-3; CDR3 protein: ASSSAGGRLATQY
D gene: TRBD2; V gene: TRBV5-1; J gene: TRBJ2-1; CDR3 protein: ASSPQSGTSGGEQF
D gene: -; V gene: TRBV19; J gene: TRBJ1-1; CDR3 protein: ASGSTRTVPEAF
D gene: TRBD1; V gene: TRBV6-6; J gene: TRBJ2-6; CDR3 protein: ASRGQSSGANVLT
D gene: -; V gene: TRBV30; J gene: TRBJ2-7; CDR3 protein: AWSPAVGRTGEQY
D gene: -; V gene: TRBV11-1; J gene: TRBJ1-1; CDR3 protein: ASSLVGMNTEAF
D gene: -; V gene: TRBV5-1; J gene: TRBJ2-7; CDR3 protein: ASSLKGPGYEQY
D gene: -; V gene: TRBV7-9; J gene: TRBJ2-7; CDR3 protein: ASSLGGSLSYEQY
D gene: -; V gene: TRBV5-1; J gene: TRBJ2-1; CDR3 protein: ASSLGSGFSYNEQF
D gene: -; V gene: TRBV5-1; J gene: TRBJ1-1; CDR3 protein: ASSFSAAGNTEAF
D gene: TRBD1; V gene: TRBV27; J gene: TRBJ1-6; CDR3 protein: ASSSDRGNSPLH
D gene: -; V gene: TRBV7-9; J gene: TRBJ1-5; CDR3 protein: ASSFSPGPQH
D gene: -; V gene: TRBV29-1; J gene: TRBJ2-2; CDR3 protein: SFSDTTRTGELF
D gene: TRBD1; V gene: TRBV18; J gene: TRBJ2-6; CDR3 protein: ASSQRTGSSGANVLT
D gene: TRBD2; V gene: TRBV11-3; J gene: TRBJ2-6; CDR3 protein: ASSPHPASGSGANVLT
D gene: -; V gene: TRBV30; J gene: TRBJ1-2; CDR3 protein: AWSVSYYGYT
D gene: TRBD1; V gene: TRBV5-1; J gene: TRBJ1-4; CDR3 protein: ASSLDAPRDRVEKLF
D gene: TRBD2; V gene: TRBV30; J gene: TRBJ2-1; CDR3 protein: ASTGTSSNEQF
D gene: -; V gene: TRBV30; J gene: TRBJ1-1; CDR3 protein: AWGLALAGEAF
D gene: -; V gene: TRBV27; J gene: TRBJ1-3; CDR3 protein: ASSLLGPYSGNTIY
D gene: -; V gene: TRBV29-1; J gene: TRBJ2-3; CDR3 protein: SVDRAGTDTQY
D gene: -; V gene: TRBV6-1; J gene: TRBJ2-6; CDR3 protein: ASSAGVSGANVLT
D gene: -; V gene: TRBV11-2; J gene: TRBJ2-7; CDR3 protein: ASSFVRGTYEQY
D gene: TRBD1; V gene: TRBV7-9; J gene: TRBJ2-2; CDR3 protein: ASSSTGGGSVGGELF
D gene: -; V gene: TRBV5-1; J gene: TRBJ2-5; CDR3 protein: ASSFSDGQETQY
D gene: -; V gene: TRBV25-1; J gene: TRBJ2-4; CDR3 protein: ASSEEGAKNIQY
D gene: -; V gene: TRBV14; J gene: TRBJ1-2; CDR3 protein: ASSQGGHYGYT
D gene: -; V gene: TRBV5-1; J gene: TRBJ2-7; CDR3 protein: ASSLVGFYEQY
D gene: TRBD2; V gene: TRBV28; J gene: TRBJ2-7; CDR3 protein: ASSSPLAGGSYEQY
D gene: TRBD1; V gene: TRBV10-2; J gene: TRBJ2-4; CDR3 protein: ASSWGTGAKNIQY
D gene: TRBD1; V gene: TRBV18; J gene: TRBJ2-2; CDR3 protein: ASSPLLTGDTGELF
D gene: -; V gene: TRBV27; J gene: TRBJ2-2; CDR3 protein: ASSLLGTGELF
D gene: TRBD2; V gene: TRBV2; J gene: TRBJ2-7; CDR3 protein: ASSEATSGRREQY
D gene: TRBD1; V gene: TRBV2; J gene: TRBJ1-1; CDR3 protein: ASSGGRGSTEAF
D gene: TRBD1; V gene: TRBV25-1; J gene: TRBJ1-2; CDR3 protein: ASSAGTGGSKDYGYT
D gene: -; V gene: TRBV5-1; J gene: TRBJ2-3; CDR3 protein: ASSLEGRDTQY
D gene: -; V gene: TRBV4-1; J gene: TRBJ1-1; CDR3 protein: ASSQDLRTEAF
D gene: TRBD1; V gene: TRBV6-6; J gene: TRBJ2-3; CDR3 protein: ASSWTGPDTQY
D gene: -; V gene: TRBV5-1; J gene: TRBJ2-6; CDR3 protein: ASTTGVSSGANVLT
D gene: -; V gene: TRBV7-9; J gene: TRBJ1-1; CDR3 protein: ASRSGNLNTEAF
D gene: -; V gene: TRBV20-1; J gene: TRBJ2-5; CDR3 protein: SAGPQETQY